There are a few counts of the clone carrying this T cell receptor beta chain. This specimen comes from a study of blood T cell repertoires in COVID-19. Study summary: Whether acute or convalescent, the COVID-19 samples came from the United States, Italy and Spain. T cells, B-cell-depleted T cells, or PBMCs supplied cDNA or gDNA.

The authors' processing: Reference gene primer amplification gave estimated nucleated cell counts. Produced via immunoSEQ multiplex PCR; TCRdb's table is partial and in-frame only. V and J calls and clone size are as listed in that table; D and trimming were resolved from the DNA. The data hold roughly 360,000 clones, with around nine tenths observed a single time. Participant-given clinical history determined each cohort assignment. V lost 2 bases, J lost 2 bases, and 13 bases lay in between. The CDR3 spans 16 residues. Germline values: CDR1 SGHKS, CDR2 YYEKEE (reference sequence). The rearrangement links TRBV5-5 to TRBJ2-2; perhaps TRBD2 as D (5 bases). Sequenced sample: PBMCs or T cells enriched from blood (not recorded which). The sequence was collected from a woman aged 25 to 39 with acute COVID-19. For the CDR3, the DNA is TGTGCCAGCAGCTTCGAGGGCCTAGCAAACACCGGGGAGCTGTTTTTT. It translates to CASSFEGLANTGELFF. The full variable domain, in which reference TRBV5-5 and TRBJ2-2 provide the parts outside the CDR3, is DAGVTQSPTHLIKTRGQQVTLRCSPISGHKSVSWYQQVLGQGPQFIFQYYEKEERGRGNFPDRFSARQFPNYSSELNVNALLLGDSALYLCASSFEGLANTGELFFGEGSRLTVL.